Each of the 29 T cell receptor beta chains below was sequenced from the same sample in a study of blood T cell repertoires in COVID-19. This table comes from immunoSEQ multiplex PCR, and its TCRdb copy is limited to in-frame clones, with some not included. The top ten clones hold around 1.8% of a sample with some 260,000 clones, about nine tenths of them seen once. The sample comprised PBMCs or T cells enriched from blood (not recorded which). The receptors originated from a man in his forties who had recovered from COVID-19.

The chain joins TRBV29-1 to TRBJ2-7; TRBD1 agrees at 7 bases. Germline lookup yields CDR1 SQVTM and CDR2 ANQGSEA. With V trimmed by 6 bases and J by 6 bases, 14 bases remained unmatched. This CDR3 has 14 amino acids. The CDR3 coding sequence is TGCAGCGTGGACAGGTCTCCTGGGTCACGCGAGCAGTACTTC. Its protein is CSVDRSPGSREQYF.

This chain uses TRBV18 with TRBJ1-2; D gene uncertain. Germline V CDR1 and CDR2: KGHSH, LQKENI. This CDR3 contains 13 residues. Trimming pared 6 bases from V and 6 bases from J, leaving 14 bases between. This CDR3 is CASSPTTRDGYTF. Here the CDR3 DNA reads TGTGCCAGCTCTCCCACGACCCGGGATGGCTACACCTTC.

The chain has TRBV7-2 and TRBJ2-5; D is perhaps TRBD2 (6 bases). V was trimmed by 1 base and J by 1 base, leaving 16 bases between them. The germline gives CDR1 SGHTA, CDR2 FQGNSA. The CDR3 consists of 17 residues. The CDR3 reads CASSLVASEAGQETQYF. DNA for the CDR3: TGTGCCAGCAGCTTAGTGGCCTCTGAAGCGGGCCAAGAGACCCAGTACTTC.

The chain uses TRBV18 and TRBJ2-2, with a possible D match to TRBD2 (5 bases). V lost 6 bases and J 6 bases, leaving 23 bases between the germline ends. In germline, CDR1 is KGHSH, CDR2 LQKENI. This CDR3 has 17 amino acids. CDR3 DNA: TGTGCCAGCTCCGAGGAAGGCAGGACGGGAATCGCCGGGGAGCTGTTTTTT. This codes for CASSEEGRTGIAGELFF.

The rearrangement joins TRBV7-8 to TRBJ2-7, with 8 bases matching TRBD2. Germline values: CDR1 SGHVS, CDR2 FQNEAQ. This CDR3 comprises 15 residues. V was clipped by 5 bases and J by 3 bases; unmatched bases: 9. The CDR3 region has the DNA TGTGCCAGCAGCCGAGGACTAGCTCGAATCTACGAGCAGTACTTC. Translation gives CASSRGLARIYEQYF.

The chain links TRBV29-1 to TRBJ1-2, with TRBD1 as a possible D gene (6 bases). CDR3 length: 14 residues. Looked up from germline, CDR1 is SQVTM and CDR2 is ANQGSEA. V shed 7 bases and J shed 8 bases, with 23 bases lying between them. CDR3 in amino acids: CSASEAQGVGGYTF. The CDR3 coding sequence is TGCAGCGCTTCCGAAGCACAGGGTGTTGGCGGCTACACCTTC.

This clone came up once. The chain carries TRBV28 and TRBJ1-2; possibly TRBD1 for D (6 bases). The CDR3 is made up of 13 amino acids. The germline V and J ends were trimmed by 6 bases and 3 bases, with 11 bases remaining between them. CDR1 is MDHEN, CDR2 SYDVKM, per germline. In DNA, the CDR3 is TGTGCCAGCAGACTTACAGGGCACTATGGCTACACCTTC. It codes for CASRLTGHYGYTF.

CDR3 DNA: TGTGCCAGCAGCCAAGGAAGGGTTAGCGGGAGCGCAGATACGCAGTATTTT. This translates into CASSQGRVSGSADTQYF. This rearrangement joins TRBV4-2 to TRBJ2-3; 9 bases fit TRBD2. CDR3 length equals 17 residues. J was trimmed by 4 bases and V by 1 base; bases with no gene match: 9. Germline CDR1 and CDR2: LGHNA and YNFKEQ.

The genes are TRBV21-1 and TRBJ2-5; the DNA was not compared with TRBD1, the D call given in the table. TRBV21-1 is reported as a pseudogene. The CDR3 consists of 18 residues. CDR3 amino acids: CASSKERGWTALKEAQYF. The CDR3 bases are TGTGCCAGCAGCAAAGAAAGGGGTTGGACAGCCCTGAAGGAGGCACAGTACTTC.

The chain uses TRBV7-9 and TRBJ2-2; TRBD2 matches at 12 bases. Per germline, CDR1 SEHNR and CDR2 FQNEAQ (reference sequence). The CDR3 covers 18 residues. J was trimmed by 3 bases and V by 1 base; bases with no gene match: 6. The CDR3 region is CASSLGPSGRVYTGELFF. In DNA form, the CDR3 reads TGTGCCAGCAGCTTAGGTCCTAGCGGGAGGGTCTACACCGGGGAGCTGTTTTTT.

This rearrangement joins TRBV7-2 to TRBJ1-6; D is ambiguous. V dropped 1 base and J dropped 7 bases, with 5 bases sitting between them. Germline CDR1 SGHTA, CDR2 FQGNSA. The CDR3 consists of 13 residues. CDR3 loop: CASSLGSNSPLHF. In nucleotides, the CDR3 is TGTGCCAGCAGCTTAGGGAGCAATTCACCCCTCCACTTT.

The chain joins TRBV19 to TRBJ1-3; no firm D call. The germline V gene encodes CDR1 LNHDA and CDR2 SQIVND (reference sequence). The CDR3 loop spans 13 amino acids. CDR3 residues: CAGFGGSGNTIYF. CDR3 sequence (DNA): TGTGCTGGTTTTGGCGGCTCTGGAAACACCATATATTTT. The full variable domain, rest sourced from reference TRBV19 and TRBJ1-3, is DGGITQSPKYLFRKEGQNVTLSCEQNLNHDAMYWYRQDPGQGLRLIYYSQIVNDFQKGDIAEGYSVSREKKESFPLTVTSAQKNPTAFYLCAGFGGSGNTIYFGEGSWLTVV.

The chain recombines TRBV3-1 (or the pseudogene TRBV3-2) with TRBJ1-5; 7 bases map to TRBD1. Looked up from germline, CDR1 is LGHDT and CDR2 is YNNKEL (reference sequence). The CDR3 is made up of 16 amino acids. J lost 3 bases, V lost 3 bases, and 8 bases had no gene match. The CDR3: CASSHNRGSTNQPQHF. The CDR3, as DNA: TGTGCCAGCAGCCATAACAGGGGATCGACCAATCAGCCCCAGCATTTT.

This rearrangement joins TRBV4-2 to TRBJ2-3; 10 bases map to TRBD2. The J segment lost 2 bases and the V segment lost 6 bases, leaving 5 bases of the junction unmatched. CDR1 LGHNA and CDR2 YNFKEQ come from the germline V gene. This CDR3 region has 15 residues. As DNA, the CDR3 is TGTGCCAGCAGGCCAGCGGGGGGGAACACAGATACGCAGTATTTT. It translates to CASRPAGGNTDTQYF.

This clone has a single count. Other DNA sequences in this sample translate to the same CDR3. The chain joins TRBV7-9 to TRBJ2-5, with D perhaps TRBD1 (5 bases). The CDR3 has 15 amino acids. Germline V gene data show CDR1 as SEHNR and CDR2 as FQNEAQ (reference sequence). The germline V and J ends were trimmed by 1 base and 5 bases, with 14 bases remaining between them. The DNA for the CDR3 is TGTGCCAGCAGCTTAGAAATGGCAGGGCCGGAGACCCAGTACTTC. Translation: CASSLEMAGPETQYF. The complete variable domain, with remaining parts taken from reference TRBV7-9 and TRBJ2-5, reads DTGVSQNPRHKITKRGQNVTFRCDPISEHNRLYWYRQTLGQGPEFLTYFQNEAQLEKSRLLSDRFSAERPKGSFSTLEIQRTEQGDSAMYLCASSLEMAGPETQYFGPGTRLLVL.

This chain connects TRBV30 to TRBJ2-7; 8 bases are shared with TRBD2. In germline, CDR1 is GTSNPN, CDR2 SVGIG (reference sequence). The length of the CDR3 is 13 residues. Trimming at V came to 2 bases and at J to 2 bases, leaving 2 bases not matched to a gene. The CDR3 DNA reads TGTGCCTGGAGTAAAGCGGGGGCCTACGAGCAGTACTTC. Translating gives CAWSKAGAYEQYF.

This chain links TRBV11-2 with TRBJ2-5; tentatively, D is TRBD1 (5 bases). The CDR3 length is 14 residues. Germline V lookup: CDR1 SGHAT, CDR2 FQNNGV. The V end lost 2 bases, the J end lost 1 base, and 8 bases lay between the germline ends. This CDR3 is CASSLIGVQETQYF. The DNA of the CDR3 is TGTGCCAGCAGCTTAATAGGGGTCCAAGAGACCCAGTACTTC.

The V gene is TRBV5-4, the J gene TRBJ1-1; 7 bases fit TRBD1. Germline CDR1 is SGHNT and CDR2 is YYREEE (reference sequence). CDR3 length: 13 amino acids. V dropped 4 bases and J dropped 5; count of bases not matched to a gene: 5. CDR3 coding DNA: TGTGCCAGCAGCGTAGGGGGCCGTACTGAAGCTTTCTTT. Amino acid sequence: CASSVGGRTEAFF.

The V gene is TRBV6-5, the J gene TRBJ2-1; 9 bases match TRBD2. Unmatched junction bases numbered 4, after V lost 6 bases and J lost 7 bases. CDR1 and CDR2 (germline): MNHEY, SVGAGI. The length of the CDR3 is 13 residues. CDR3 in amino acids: CASSSAGGNEQFF. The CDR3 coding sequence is TGTGCCAGCAGCTCAGCGGGAGGTAATGAGCAGTTCTTC.

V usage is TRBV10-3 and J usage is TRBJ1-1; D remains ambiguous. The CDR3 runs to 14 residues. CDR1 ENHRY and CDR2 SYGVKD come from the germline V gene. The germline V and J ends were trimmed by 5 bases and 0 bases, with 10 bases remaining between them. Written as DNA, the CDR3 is TGTGCCATCAGTTGGGGAGAAATGAACACTGAAGCTTTCTTT. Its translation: CAISWGEMNTEAFF.

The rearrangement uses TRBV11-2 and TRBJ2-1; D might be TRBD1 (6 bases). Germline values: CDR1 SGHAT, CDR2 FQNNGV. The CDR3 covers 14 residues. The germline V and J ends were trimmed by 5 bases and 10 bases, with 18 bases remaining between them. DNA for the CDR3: TGTGCCAGCAGCACCCCGGGACATTTTAACGAGCAGTTCTTC. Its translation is CASSTPGHFNEQFF.

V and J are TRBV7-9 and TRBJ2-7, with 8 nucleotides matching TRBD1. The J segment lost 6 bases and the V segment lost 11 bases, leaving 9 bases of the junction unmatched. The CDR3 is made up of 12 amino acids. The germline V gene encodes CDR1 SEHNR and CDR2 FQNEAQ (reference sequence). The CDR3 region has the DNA TGTGCCTCTGGACAGGGACACGGCGAGCAGTACTTC. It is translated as CASGQGHGEQYF.

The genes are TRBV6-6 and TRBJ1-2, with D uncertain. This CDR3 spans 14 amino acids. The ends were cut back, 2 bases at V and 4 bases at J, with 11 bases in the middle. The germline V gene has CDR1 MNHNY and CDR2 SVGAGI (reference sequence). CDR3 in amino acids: CASSYGQNSYGYTF. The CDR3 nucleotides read TGTGCCAGCAGTTACGGGCAGAATAGCTATGGCTACACCTTC.

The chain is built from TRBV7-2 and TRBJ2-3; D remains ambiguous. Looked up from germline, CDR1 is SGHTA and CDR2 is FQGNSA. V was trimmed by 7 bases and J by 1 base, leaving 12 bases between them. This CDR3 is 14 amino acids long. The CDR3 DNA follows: TGTGCCAGCACTTCACCCTACGGCACAGATACGCAGTATTTT. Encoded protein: CASTSPYGTDTQYF.

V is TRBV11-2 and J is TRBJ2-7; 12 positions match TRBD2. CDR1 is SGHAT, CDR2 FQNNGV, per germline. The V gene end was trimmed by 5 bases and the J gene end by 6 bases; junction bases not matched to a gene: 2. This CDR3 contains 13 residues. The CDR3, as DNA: TGTGCCAGCAGCCCTAGCGGGAGGGGCGAGCAGTACTTC. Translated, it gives CASSPSGRGEQYF.

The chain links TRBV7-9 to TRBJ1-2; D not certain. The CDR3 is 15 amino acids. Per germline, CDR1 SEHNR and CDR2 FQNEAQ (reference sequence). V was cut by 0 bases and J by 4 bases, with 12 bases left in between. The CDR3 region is CASSLAAKFPYGYTF. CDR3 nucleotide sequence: TGTGCCAGCAGCTTAGCGGCCAAGTTCCCCTATGGCTACACCTTC. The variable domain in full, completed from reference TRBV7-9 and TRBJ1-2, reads DTGVSQNPRHKITKRGQNVTFRCDPISEHNRLYWYRQTLGQGPEFLTYFQNEAQLEKSRLLSDRFSAERPKGSFSTLEIQRTEQGDSAMYLCASSLAAKFPYGYTFGSGTRLTVV.

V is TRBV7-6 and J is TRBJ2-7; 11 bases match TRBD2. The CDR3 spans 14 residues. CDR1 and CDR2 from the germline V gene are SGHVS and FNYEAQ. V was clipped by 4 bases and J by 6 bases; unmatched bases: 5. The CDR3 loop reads CASSSLAGAVEQYF. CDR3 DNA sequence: TGTGCCAGCAGCTCACTAGCGGGAGCGGTCGAGCAGTACTTC. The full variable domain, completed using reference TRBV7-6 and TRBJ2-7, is GAGVSQSPRYKVTKRGQDVALRCDPISGHVSLYWYRQALGQGPEFLTYFNYEAQQDKSGLPNDRFSAERPEGSISTLTIQRTEQRDSAMYRCASSSLAGAVEQYFGPGTRLTVT.

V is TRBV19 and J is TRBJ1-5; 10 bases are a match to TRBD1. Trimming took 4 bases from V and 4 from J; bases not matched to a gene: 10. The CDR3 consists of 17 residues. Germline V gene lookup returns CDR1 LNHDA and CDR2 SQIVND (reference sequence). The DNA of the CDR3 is TGTGCCAGTAGTACACAGACAGGGGGCCCCGTTAATCAGCCCCAGCATTTT. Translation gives CASSTQTGGPVNQPQHF.

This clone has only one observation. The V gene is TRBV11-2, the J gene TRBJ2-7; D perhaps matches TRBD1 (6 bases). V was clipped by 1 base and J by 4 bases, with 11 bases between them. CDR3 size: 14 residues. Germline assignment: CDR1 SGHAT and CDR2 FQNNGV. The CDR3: CASSLAGALYEQYF. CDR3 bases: TGTGCCAGCAGCTTAGCAGGGGCGCTTTACGAGCAGTACTTC.